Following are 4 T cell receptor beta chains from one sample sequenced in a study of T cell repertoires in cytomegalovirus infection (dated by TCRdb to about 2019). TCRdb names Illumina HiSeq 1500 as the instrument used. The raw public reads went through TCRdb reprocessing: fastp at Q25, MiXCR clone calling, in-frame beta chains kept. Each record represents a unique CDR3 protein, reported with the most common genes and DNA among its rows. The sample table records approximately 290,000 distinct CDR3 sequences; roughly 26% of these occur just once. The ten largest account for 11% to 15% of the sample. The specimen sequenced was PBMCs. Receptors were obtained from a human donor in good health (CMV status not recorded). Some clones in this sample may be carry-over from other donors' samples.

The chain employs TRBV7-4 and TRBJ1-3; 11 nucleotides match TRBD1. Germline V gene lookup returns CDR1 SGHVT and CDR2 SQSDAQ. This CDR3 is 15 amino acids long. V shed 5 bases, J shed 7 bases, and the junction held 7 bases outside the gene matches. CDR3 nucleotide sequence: TGTGCCAGCAGCGCGGGACAGGGGGTCTGGAACACCATATATTTT. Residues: CASSAGQGVWNTIYF.

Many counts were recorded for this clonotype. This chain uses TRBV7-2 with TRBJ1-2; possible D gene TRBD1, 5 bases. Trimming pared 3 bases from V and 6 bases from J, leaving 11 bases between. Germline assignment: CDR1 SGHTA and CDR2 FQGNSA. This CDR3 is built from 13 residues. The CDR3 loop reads CASSFPGANGYTF. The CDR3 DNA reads TGTGCCAGCAGCTTTCCCGGGGCCAATGGCTACACCTTC.

The CDR3: CASTRRQGDQPQHF. DNA for the CDR3: TGTGCCAGTACCCGCCGACAGGGCGATCAGCCCCAGCATTTT. This sequence joins TRBV19 and TRBJ1-5, with 7 bases lining up with TRBD1. The germline CDR1 and CDR2 sequences are LNHDA and SQIVND (reference sequence). The CDR3 totals 14 residues. J was trimmed by 5 bases and V by 7 bases; bases with no gene match: 8.

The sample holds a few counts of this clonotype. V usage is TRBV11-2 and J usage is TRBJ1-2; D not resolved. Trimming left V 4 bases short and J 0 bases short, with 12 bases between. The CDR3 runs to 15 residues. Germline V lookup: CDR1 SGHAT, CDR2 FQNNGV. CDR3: CASSSQQSTNYGYTF. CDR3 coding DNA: TGTGCCAGCAGCTCACAGCAGTCTACTAACTATGGCTACACCTTC.